Shown below are 30 T cell receptor beta chains from a single sample sequenced in a study of cytomegalovirus exposure and HLA in healthy donors. Some clones are missing from TCRdb's copy, which holds only in-frame ones; the method was immunoSEQ multiplex PCR. The sample shows over 200,000 clones, about 91% of them seen only once. Sequenced material: PBMCs. Receptors originate from a woman aged 18-35 years in good health and CMV-seronegative.

The chain is built from TRBV9 and TRBJ2-1; D might be TRBD1 or TRBD2, each matching 5 bases. The CDR3 length is 14 residues. Germline V CDR1 and CDR2: SGDLS, YYNGEE. Trimming took 4 bases from V and 9 from J, leaving 17 bases between them. CDR3 sequence: CASSLGVGRSEQFF. The CDR3 bases are TGTGCCAGCAGCTTAGGGGTAGGGAGATCTGAGCAGTTCTTC. Drawing the rest from reference TRBV9 and TRBJ2-1, the complete variable domain is DSGVTQTPKHLITATGQRVTLRCSPRSGDLSVYWYQQSLDQGLQFLIQYYNGEERAKGNILERFSAQQFPDLHSELNLSSLELGDSALYFCASSLGVGRSEQFFGPGTRLTVL.

V and J are TRBV6-1 and TRBJ2-7; 10 bases line up with TRBD2. The trim removed 3 bases at V and 3 bases at J, leaving 14 bases unmatched. This CDR3 is built from 18 residues. CDR1 is MNHNS, CDR2 SASEGT, per germline. CDR3 nucleotide sequence: TGTGCCAGCAGTGAGTCCCTCGTCCTAGCGGGAGTCGGCTACGAGCAGTACTTC. Translating it yields CASSESLVLAGVGYEQYF.

As DNA, the CDR3 is TGTGCCAGTCTGAATGGTGGACAAACCTACGAGCAGTACTTC. It translates to CASLNGGQTYEQYF. This rearrangement joins TRBV28 to TRBJ2-7, with D maybe TRBD1 (5 bases). Germline values: CDR1 MDHEN, CDR2 SYDVKM. The CDR3 runs to 14 residues. V lost 9 bases, J lost 2 bases, and 17 bases lay in between.

The chain couples TRBV9 to TRBJ2-1; 12 positions match TRBD2. Germline assignment: CDR1 SGDLS and CDR2 YYNGEE. With V trimmed by 4 bases and J by 6 bases, 5 bases remained unmatched. There are 15 residues in the CDR3. The DNA for the CDR3 is TGTGCCAGCAGCCAGACTAGCGGGAGTCGCAATGAGCAGTTCTTC. Translating it yields CASSQTSGSRNEQFF. Filled out from reference TRBV9 and TRBJ2-1, the complete variable domain reads DSGVTQTPKHLITATGQRVTLRCSPRSGDLSVYWYQQSLDQGLQFLIQYYNGEERAKGNILERFSAQQFPDLHSELNLSSLELGDSALYFCASSQTSGSRNEQFFGPGTRLTVL.

The chain is built from TRBV28 and TRBJ2-1, with 7 nucleotides matching TRBD1. Germline V CDR1 and CDR2: MDHEN, SYDVKM. The length of the CDR3 is 13 residues. V trimming: 6 bases; J trimming: 8 bases; junction bases outside the gene matches: 7. The CDR3: CASSIATGDEQFF. Written as DNA, the CDR3 is TGTGCCAGCAGCATTGCCACAGGGGATGAGCAGTTCTTC.

The J gene is TRBJ2-1, the V gene TRBV9, with D perhaps TRBD2 (5 bases). Trimming stripped 2 bases from V and 2 bases from J, with 14 bases between. Per the germline V gene, CDR1 is SGDLS and CDR2 is YYNGEE. This CDR3 comprises 16 residues. CDR3 residues: CASSVRELAAYNEQFF. In DNA, the CDR3 is TGTGCCAGCAGCGTTAGAGAGCTAGCCGCCTACAATGAGCAGTTCTTC. The full variable domain, with the rest looked up from reference TRBV9 and TRBJ2-1, is DSGVTQTPKHLITATGQRVTLRCSPRSGDLSVYWYQQSLDQGLQFLIQYYNGEERAKGNILERFSAQQFPDLHSELNLSSLELGDSALYFCASSVRELAAYNEQFFGPGTRLTVL.

The chain is built from TRBV29-1 and TRBJ1-2; maybe TRBD1 (6 bases). The germline CDR1 and CDR2 sequences are SQVTM and ANQGSEA. The CDR3 is made up of 14 amino acids. V lost 7 bases and J 7 bases, leaving 22 bases between the germline ends. The CDR3 DNA is TGCAGCGCCCATCCAGACAGGCACGTAGGTGGCTACACCTTC. Translating it yields CSAHPDRHVGGYTF.

V is TRBV6-6 and J is TRBJ1-1; D uncertain. In germline, CDR1 is MNHNY, CDR2 SVGAGI (reference sequence). With 10 bases removed from V and 4 bases from J, the gap between germline ends came to 13 bases. The CDR3 extends over 12 amino acids. The CDR3 DNA is TGTGCCACGAATACGGAGGGCACTGAAGCTTTCTTT. This encodes CATNTEGTEAFF.

This clone was seen just once. V usage is TRBV7-8 and J usage is TRBJ1-2; no definite D call. The CDR3 runs to 13 residues. Germline V CDR1 and CDR2: SGHVS, FQNEAQ. V lost 5 bases and J lost 4, with 11 bases in between. The chain's CDR3 is CASSPSESYGYTF. The CDR3 nucleotides are TGTGCCAGCAGCCCTAGCGAGAGCTATGGCTACACCTTC. The complete variable domain, with remaining parts taken from reference TRBV7-8 and TRBJ1-2, reads GAGVSQSPRYKVAKRGQDVALRCDPISGHVSLFWYQQALGQGPEFLTYFQNEAQLDKSGLPSDRFFAERPEGSVSTLKIQRTQQEDSAVYLCASSPSESYGYTFGSGTRLTVV.

J is TRBJ2-5 and V is TRBV7-2; TRBD1 might be the D (6 bases). CDR1 and CDR2 from the germline V gene are SGHTA and FQGNSA. There are 18 residues in the CDR3. V was cut by 2 bases and J by 0 bases, with 19 bases left in between. The CDR3 nucleotides are TGTGCCAGCAGCTTAATGGGGGCAGGGCGATCGTACCAAGAGACCCAGTACTTC. The encoded protein is CASSLMGAGRSYQETQYF.

The V gene is TRBV18, the J gene TRBJ2-1; the match to TRBD2 covers 10 bases. The V gene end was trimmed by 6 bases and the J gene end by 10 bases; junction bases not matched to a gene: 15. Germline CDR1 KGHSH, CDR2 LQKENI. The CDR3 covers 16 residues. The CDR3 DNA reads TGTGCCAGCTCGGATTTAGCGGGAGGTCCTGCGGAGGAGCAGTTCTTC. Encoded protein: CASSDLAGGPAEEQFF.

The chain employs TRBV21-1 and TRBJ1-5. TRBV21-1 is recorded as a pseudogene. This CDR3 spans 17 amino acids. In DNA, the CDR3 is TGTGCCAGCAGCAAATATAAGGCGGCAGCTAGCAATCAGCCCCAGCATTTT. Encoded protein: CASSKYKAAASNQPQHF.

DNA for the CDR3: TGCGCCAGCAGCCAAGGAGGACTAGCGGGAGGGCCGGCCGGGGAGCTGTTTTTT. Protein sequence: CASSQGGLAGGPAGELFF. The chain is built from TRBV4-1 and TRBJ2-2; TRBD2 aligns across 15 bases. Germline V gene data show CDR1 as MGHRA and CDR2 as YSYEKL. Trimming took 1 base from V and 6 from J; bases not matched to a gene: 6. This CDR3 is 18 amino acids long.

V usage is TRBV7-9 and J usage is TRBJ2-7; 7 nucleotides line up with TRBD1. CDR1 is SEHNR, CDR2 FQNEAQ, per germline (reference sequence). Trimming removed 1 base from V and 0 bases from J; junction bases left unmatched: 3. The CDR3 sequence is 15 residues long. This CDR3 is CASSLEDRHSYEQYF. CDR3 nucleotides: TGTGCCAGCAGCTTAGAGGACAGGCACTCCTACGAGCAGTACTTC.

This rearrangement joins TRBV30 to TRBJ1-1; maybe TRBD1 (6 bases). Germline CDR1 and CDR2: GTSNPN and SVGIG (reference sequence). This CDR3 is 14 amino acids long. V lost 5 bases and J 2 bases, leaving 15 bases between the germline ends. The CDR3 region is CAWEVVGGNTEAFF. Here the CDR3 DNA reads TGTGCCTGGGAGGTTGTAGGGGGAAACACTGAAGCTTTCTTT.

In its sample, this clone was seen a few times. This chain joins TRBV4-1 and TRBJ1-2; D uncertain. Looked up from germline, CDR1 is MGHRA and CDR2 is YSYEKL. Trimming removed 0 bases at V and 3 bases at J, with 8 bases between. There are 14 residues in the CDR3. The CDR3 here is CASSQEYRDYGYTF. CDR3 DNA: TGCGCCAGCAGCCAAGAATACAGAGACTATGGCTACACCTTC.

The sample holds one count of this clone. The chain is built from TRBV7-8 and TRBJ1-4; D not resolved. Trimming cost V 1 base and J 3 bases, with 15 bases left between them. The CDR3 covers 17 residues. CDR1 and CDR2 (germline): SGHVS, FQNEAQ. The chain's CDR3 is CASSLDLYDNPNEKLFF. In nucleotides, the CDR3 is TGTGCCAGCAGCTTAGACCTCTATGACAATCCTAATGAAAAACTGTTTTTT. The variable domain in full, completed from reference TRBV7-8 and TRBJ1-4, reads GAGVSQSPRYKVAKRGQDVALRCDPISGHVSLFWYQQALGQGPEFLTYFQNEAQLDKSGLPSDRFFAERPEGSVSTLKIQRTQQEDSAVYLCASSLDLYDNPNEKLFFGSGTQLSVL.

In regard to this clone: One end of the junction is discordant with germline, which a read error may explain. This rearrangement joins TRBV9 to TRBJ2-3; the D gene is possibly TRBD2 (6 bases). The germline V gene has CDR1 SGDLS and CDR2 YYNGEE. The length of the CDR3 is 14 residues. CDR3 nucleotides: TGTGCCAGCAGCGTTGGGGGGAGCACGGATACGCAGTATTTT. Its translation: CASSVGGSTDTQYF.

The rearrangement links TRBV27 to TRBJ2-7; TRBD1 aligns across 7 bases. V shed 3 bases and J 2 bases; nucleotides not matched to a gene: 7. The CDR3 sequence is 15 residues long. Looked up from germline, CDR1 is MNHEY and CDR2 is SMNVEV (reference sequence). CDR3 sequence reads: CASSLRQGWAYEQYF. For the CDR3, the DNA is TGTGCCAGCAGTTTGAGACAGGGTTGGGCCTACGAGCAGTACTTC.

This chain links TRBV27 with TRBJ1-5; a possible D gene is TRBD1 (6 bases). V gave up 8 bases and J gave up 5 bases, with 10 bases separating them. The CDR3 length is 12 residues. CDR1 is MNHEY, CDR2 SMNVEV, per germline (reference sequence). This CDR3 is CASAGADQPQHF. CDR3 sequence (DNA): TGTGCCAGCGCGGGGGCCGATCAGCCCCAGCATTTT.

This chain uses TRBV29-1 with TRBJ2-7; 11 nucleotides align to TRBD1. V trimming: 6 bases; J trimming: 2 bases; junction bases outside the gene matches: 6. Germline assignment: CDR1 SQVTM and CDR2 ANQGSEA. The CDR3 contains 14 residues. The CDR3 is CSVTGTGGPYEQYF. CDR3 in DNA: TGCAGCGTCACAGGGACAGGGGGACCCTACGAGCAGTACTTC.

This clone was observed a handful of times. The CDR3 DNA reads TGCACCAACCGATTCGGGACAGACTCTTCCTACGAGCAGTACTTC. It specifies CTNRFGTDSSYEQYF. The chain links TRBV1 to TRBJ2-7; no check of the table's D call, TRBD1, against the DNA was made. TRBV1 is deemed a pseudogene. CDR3 size: 15 residues.

This clone was seen once. The V and J genes are TRBV14 and TRBJ2-1; maybe TRBD1 (5 bases). The CDR3 extends over 15 amino acids. The germline gives CDR1 SGHDN, CDR2 FVKESK. V was cut by 3 bases and J by 6 bases, with 15 bases left in between. In DNA, the CDR3 is TGTGCCAGCAGCCAGGGGCCGACACTGGGCAATGAGCAGTTCTTC. Amino acids: CASSQGPTLGNEQFF.

This clone appeared a few times. The chain is built from TRBV6-5 and TRBJ1-2, with D possibly TRBD1 on 6 matching bases. The germline CDR1 and CDR2 sequences are MNHEY and SVGAGI. The CDR3 loop spans 16 amino acids. The germline V and J ends were trimmed by 2 bases and 0 bases, with 13 bases remaining between them. The chain's CDR3 is CASSYRGDKANYGYTF. The CDR3 DNA reads TGTGCCAGCAGTTACAGAGGGGACAAAGCTAACTATGGCTACACCTTC.

V is TRBV6-5 and J is TRBJ2-1; no clear D gene. V was shortened by 4 bases and J by 4 bases, with 11 bases between the two germline ends. Germline V gene data show CDR1 as MNHEY and CDR2 as SVGAGI. This CDR3 contains 14 residues. In DNA form, the CDR3 reads TGTGCCAGCAGTTCGCCTAATGTTTACAATGAGCAGTTCTTC. Translation: CASSSPNVYNEQFF.

This chain uses TRBV5-4 with TRBJ1-1; unclear D gene. The CDR3 runs to 13 residues. Germline V gene sequence: CDR1 SGHNT, CDR2 YYREEE (reference sequence). V shed 4 bases and J shed 1 base, with 8 bases lying between them. In nucleotides, the CDR3 is TGTGCCAGCAGCCATGACAAGAACACTGAAGCTTTCTTT. Protein: CASSHDKNTEAFF. Using reference TRBV5-4 and TRBJ1-1 for the parts outside the CDR3, the full variable domain is ETGVTQSPTHLIKTRGQQVTLRCSSQSGHNTVSWYQQALGQGPQFIFQYYREEENGRGNFPPRFSGLQFPNYSSELNVNALELDDSALYLCASSHDKNTEAFFGQGTRLTVV.

The J gene is TRBJ1-5, the V gene TRBV28, with TRBD1 identical over 7 bases. The length of the CDR3 is 15 residues. V was pared by 7 bases and J by 9 bases, with 15 bases of the junction left unmatched. The germline CDR1 and CDR2 sequences are MDHEN and SYDVKM. In DNA form, the CDR3 reads TGTGCCAGCACCTACGACAGGGAGATCCATCTGCCCCAGCATTTT. Encoded protein: CASTYDREIHLPQHF.

This chain links TRBV5-1 with TRBJ2-5; possibly TRBD1 for D (7 bases). This CDR3 is 14 amino acids long. Germline CDR1 reads SGHRS; CDR2 reads YFSETQ. Trimming cost V 5 bases and J 5 bases, with 16 bases left between them. The CDR3 DNA reads TGCGCCAGCAGTGGAGGGGGCTATGTGGAGACCCAGTACTTC. This translates into CASSGGGYVETQYF.

The chain joins TRBV5-1 to TRBJ2-7, with D maybe TRBD1 (6 bases). Trimming left V 5 bases short and J 0 bases short, with 15 bases between. CDR1 SGHRS and CDR2 YFSETQ come from the germline V gene. CDR3 size: 15 residues. For the CDR3, the DNA is TGCGCCAGCAGTTACACAGGGTTAAGCTCCTACGAGCAGTACTTC. Translating gives CASSYTGLSSYEQYF.

The rearrangement links TRBV5-1 to TRBJ1-2; D is perhaps TRBD1 (5 bases). CDR3 length: 19 amino acids. CDR1 is SGHRS and CDR2 is YFSETQ in the germline V gene. The V end was cut by 4 bases, the J end by 0 bases, with 25 bases between. CDR3 protein: CASSPSPVKGSGANYGYTF. The DNA of the CDR3 is TGCGCCAGCAGCCCAAGCCCCGTCAAGGGGTCAGGCGCTAACTATGGCTACACCTTC.